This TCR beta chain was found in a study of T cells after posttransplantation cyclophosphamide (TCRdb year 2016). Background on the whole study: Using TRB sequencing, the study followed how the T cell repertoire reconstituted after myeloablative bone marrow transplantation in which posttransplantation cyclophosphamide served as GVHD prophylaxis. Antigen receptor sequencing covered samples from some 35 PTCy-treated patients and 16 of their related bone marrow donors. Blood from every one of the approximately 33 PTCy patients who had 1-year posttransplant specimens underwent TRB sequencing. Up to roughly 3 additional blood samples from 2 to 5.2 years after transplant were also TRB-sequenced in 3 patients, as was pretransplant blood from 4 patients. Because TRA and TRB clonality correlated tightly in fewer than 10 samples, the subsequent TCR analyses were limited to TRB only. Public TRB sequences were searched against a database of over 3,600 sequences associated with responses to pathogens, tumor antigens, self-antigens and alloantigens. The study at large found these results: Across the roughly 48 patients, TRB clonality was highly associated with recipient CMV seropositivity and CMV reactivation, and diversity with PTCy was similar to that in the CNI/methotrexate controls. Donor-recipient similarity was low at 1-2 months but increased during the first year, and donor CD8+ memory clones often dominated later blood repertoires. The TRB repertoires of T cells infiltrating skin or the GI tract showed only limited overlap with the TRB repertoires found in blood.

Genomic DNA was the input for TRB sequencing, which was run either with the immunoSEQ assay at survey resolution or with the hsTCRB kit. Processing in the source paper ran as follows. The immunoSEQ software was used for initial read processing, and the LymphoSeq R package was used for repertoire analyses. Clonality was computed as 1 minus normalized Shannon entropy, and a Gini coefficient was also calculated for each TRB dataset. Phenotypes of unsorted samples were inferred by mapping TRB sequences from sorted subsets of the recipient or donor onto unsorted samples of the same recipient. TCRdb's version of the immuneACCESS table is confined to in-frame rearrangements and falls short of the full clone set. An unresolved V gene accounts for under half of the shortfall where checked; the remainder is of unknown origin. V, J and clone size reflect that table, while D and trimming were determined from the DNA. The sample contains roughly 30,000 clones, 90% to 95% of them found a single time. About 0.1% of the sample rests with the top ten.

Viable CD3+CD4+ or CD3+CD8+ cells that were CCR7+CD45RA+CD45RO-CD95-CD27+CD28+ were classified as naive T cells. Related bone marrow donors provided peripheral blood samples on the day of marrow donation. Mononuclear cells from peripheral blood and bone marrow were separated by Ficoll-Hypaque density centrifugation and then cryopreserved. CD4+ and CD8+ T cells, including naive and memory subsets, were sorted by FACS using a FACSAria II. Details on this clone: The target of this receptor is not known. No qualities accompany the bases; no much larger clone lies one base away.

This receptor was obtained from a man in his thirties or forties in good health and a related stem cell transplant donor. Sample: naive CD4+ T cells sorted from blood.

The DNA sequence is as follows: TGTGCCAGCAGTCGGATCGGGGGTGAAAAACTGTTTTTT. It specifies CASSRIGGEKLFF. The V and J genes are TRBV7-3 and TRBJ1-4; tentative D gene TRBD1, with 5 bases matching. The CDR3 numbers 13 residues from cysteine through phenylalanine. The kept DNA is CDR3 alone, 39 bases in frame from the first base. The germline V gene supplies CDR1 SGHTA and CDR2 FQGTGA. V is shortened by 6 bases, J by 7 bases, and the region joining them spans 12 bases.